One sample yielded the 3 T cell receptor beta chains listed below, sequenced in a study of blood T cell repertoires in COVID-19. TCRdb keeps only in-frame clones here, not all; method: immunoSEQ multiplex PCR. This table holds approximately 170,000 clones, approximately 85% found once. The sequenced material came from peripheral blood. These TCRs come from a man aged 60-69 years who had recovered from COVID-19.

The chain uses TRBV5-1 and TRBJ2-7; perhaps TRBD2 as D (5 bases). CDR1 is SGHRS, CDR2 YFSETQ, per germline. V lost 0 bases to trimming and J lost 3 bases, with 16 bases between them. The CDR3 totals 16 residues. This CDR3 reads CASSLEEGSGRYEQYF. CDR3 in DNA: TGCGCCAGCAGCTTGGAAGAGGGTTCAGGCCGCTACGAGCAGTACTTC.

This clone was picked up one time. This chain uses TRBV6-5 with TRBJ1-4, with a tentative D call TRBD1 (5 bases). The ends were cut back, 2 bases at V and 6 bases at J, with 13 bases in the middle. The CDR3 runs 15 residues. From germline, CDR1 is MNHEY and CDR2 SVGAGI. For the CDR3, the DNA is TGTGCCAGCAGTTACGGGACGGCGGGGGATGAAAAACTGTTTTTT. Translated: CASSYGTAGDEKLFF.

This clone was observed a single time. The chain carries TRBV7-9 and TRBJ2-3; D ambiguous. The CDR3 covers 16 residues. Germline V gene lookup returns CDR1 SEHNR and CDR2 FQNEAQ (reference sequence). Between the trimmed V and J ends, which lost 5 bases and 1 base, there was a span of 16 bases. The CDR3 reads CASSRPTFRGTDTQYF. The CDR3 DNA reads TGTGCCAGCAGCCGACCGACTTTCCGTGGCACAGATACGCAGTATTTT.